Following are 22 T cell receptor beta chains from one sample sequenced in a study of blood T cell repertoires in COVID-19. Produced via immunoSEQ multiplex PCR; TCRdb's table is partial and in-frame only. The data hold more than 200,000 clones, with approximately 88% observed a single time. The sequenced sample was peripheral blood. The receptors were sampled from a human donor in a cohort sampled during active COVID-19.

CDR3 sequence reads: CASSLVADAEAFF. For the CDR3, the DNA is TGTGCCAGCAGCTTAGTTGCGGATGCTGAAGCTTTCTTT. This chain uses TRBV7-9 with TRBJ1-1; D gene unclear. With 1 base removed from V and 6 bases from J, the gap between germline ends came to 9 bases. The CDR3 runs to 13 residues. Germline CDR1 and CDR2: SEHNR and FQNEAQ (reference sequence).

The chain joins TRBV30 to TRBJ2-7; D is possibly TRBD2 (5 bases). V dropped 3 bases and J dropped 2 bases, with 8 bases sitting between them. This CDR3 is 12 amino acids long. Germline V gene data show CDR1 as GTSNPN and CDR2 as SVGIG (reference sequence). CDR3 region: CAWSLGAYEQYF. The DNA for the CDR3 is TGTGCCTGGAGCTTGGGAGCCTACGAGCAGTACTTC.

The rearrangement links TRBV7-2 to TRBJ1-1, with 7 nucleotides matching TRBD1. The CDR3 sequence is 14 residues long. Germline V gives CDR1 SGHTA, CDR2 FQGNSA. With 3 bases clipped from V and 1 base from J, the junction kept 2 bases outside the gene matches. The CDR3 loop is CASSFGTANTEAFF. The CDR3 region has the DNA TGTGCCAGCAGCTTCGGGACAGCGAACACTGAAGCTTTCTTT.

V and J are TRBV7-9 and TRBJ2-7; tentative D call: TRBD1 (5 bases). This CDR3 spans 14 amino acids. V lost 3 bases and J 2 bases, leaving 11 bases between the germline ends. The germline V gene encodes CDR1 SEHNR and CDR2 FQNEAQ (reference sequence). In DNA, the CDR3 is TGTGCCAGCAGCTTTACCAGGGTTCCCTACGAGCAGTACTTC. It encodes CASSFTRVPYEQYF.

The chain has TRBV11-2 and TRBJ2-6; TRBD2 might be the D (6 bases). Trimming pared 6 bases from V and 2 bases from J, leaving 14 bases between. The length of the CDR3 is 16 residues. Looked up from germline, CDR1 is SGHAT and CDR2 is FQNNGV. CDR3 protein: CASREKEGTGANVLTF. The CDR3 nucleotides read TGTGCCAGCAGGGAAAAGGAGGGGACTGGGGCCAACGTCCTGACTTTC.

J is TRBJ1-4 and V is TRBV9; 8 nucleotides align to TRBD1. The CDR3 is 15 residues long. Trimming cost V 2 bases and J 7 bases; bases outside gene matches: 7. The germline gives CDR1 SGDLS, CDR2 YYNGEE. In nucleotides, the CDR3 is TGTGCCAGCAGCGTGAACAGGGGGGTGGGTGAAAAACTGTTTTTT. Translating it yields CASSVNRGVGEKLFF.

The chain recombines TRBV30 with TRBJ1-6; D might be TRBD1 (5 bases). Germline CDR1 and CDR2: GTSNPN and SVGIG (reference sequence). The CDR3 consists of 15 residues. The V end lost 0 bases, the J end lost 6 bases, and 12 bases lay between the germline ends. The CDR3 loop is CAWSVLPGPNSPLHF. In DNA form, the CDR3 reads TGTGCCTGGAGTGTACTCCCAGGGCCTAATTCACCCCTCCACTTT.

As DNA, the CDR3 is TGTGCTACGGCCAGGGGTAGAGGAGCTTTCTTT. It is translated as CATARGRGAFF. The chain links TRBV12-3 or TRBV12-4 to TRBJ1-1; possible D gene TRBD1, 6 bases. This CDR3 is 11 amino acids long.

V gene TRBV6-2 or TRBV6-3 combines with J gene TRBJ2-1, with 9 bases that match TRBD2. This CDR3 has 17 residues. Germline CDR1 MNHEY, CDR2 SVGEGT. With V trimmed by 2 bases and J by 0 bases, 5 bases remained unmatched. The CDR3 here is CASSYLQRGVSYNEQFF. The DNA of the CDR3 is TGTGCCAGCAGTTACCTCCAGCGGGGGGTCTCCTACAATGAGCAGTTCTTC.

V and J are TRBV28 and TRBJ2-3; 11 positions match TRBD2. The CDR3 spans 18 residues. Germline V gene sequence: CDR1 MDHEN, CDR2 SYDVKM. J lost 4 bases, V lost 2 bases, and 11 bases had no gene match. The CDR3 spells CASSLGRIAGGPPDTQYF. CDR3 DNA sequence: TGTGCCAGCAGTTTAGGACGAATAGCGGGAGGGCCCCCAGATACGCAGTATTTT.

The V and J genes are TRBV15 and TRBJ2-3; D is possibly TRBD2 (5 bases). The CDR3 length is 14 residues. CDR1 LNHNV and CDR2 YYDKDF come from the germline V gene (reference sequence). V gave up 0 bases and J gave up 4 bases, with 8 bases separating them. CDR3 nucleotide sequence: TGTGCCACCAGCAGAGAGCCTAGCTCAGATACGCAGTATTTT. Encoded protein: CATSREPSSDTQYF.

CDR3 nucleotides: TGTGCCAGCAGTGCGGTTTTGCTCACTGAAGCTTTCTTT. Its protein product is CASSAVLLTEAFF. This chain joins TRBV25-1 and TRBJ1-1, with D unclear. Trimming shortened V by 4 bases and J by 4 bases, and 10 bases separated the two germline ends. The CDR3 spans 13 residues. CDR1 MGHDK and CDR2 SYGVNS come from the germline V gene.

The rearrangement joins TRBV28 to TRBJ2-7; the D gene is possibly TRBD1 (5 bases). The germline V gene encodes CDR1 MDHEN and CDR2 SYDVKM. This CDR3 spans 16 amino acids. Trimming stripped 3 bases from V and 2 bases from J, with 17 bases between. This CDR3 reads CASSFLGQGITYEQYF. CDR3 DNA sequence: TGTGCCAGCAGTTTCCTGGGCCAGGGCATAACCTACGAGCAGTACTTC.

The gene calls are TRBV5-1 and TRBJ1-1, with 8 bases aligning to TRBD1. V lost 2 bases, J lost 2 bases, and 5 bases stayed unmatched. The germline CDR1 and CDR2 sequences are SGHRS and YFSETQ. The CDR3 contains 15 residues. CDR3 in DNA: TGCGCCAGCAGCTTCGGGACAGGAGAAAACACTGAAGCTTTCTTT. Its protein product is CASSFGTGENTEAFF.

The chain employs TRBV11-3 and TRBJ2-3; D is perhaps TRBD2 (6 bases). Trimming left V 5 bases short and J 3 bases short, with 9 bases between. The germline V gene encodes CDR1 SGHNT and CDR2 YENEEA. The CDR3 spans 13 residues. For the CDR3, the DNA is TGTGCCAGCAGCCCCGCGGGGACAGATACGCAGTATTTT. This codes for CASSPAGTDTQYF.

The chain is built from TRBV28 and TRBJ2-3; tentative D call: TRBD2 (6 bases). This CDR3 has 16 residues. CDR1 is MDHEN and CDR2 is SYDVKM in the germline V gene. V lost 6 bases to trimming and J lost 5 bases, with 21 bases between them. In nucleotides, the CDR3 is TGTGCCAGCAGCCGTGGGGGGTGGGAGGCCAGAGATACGCAGTATTTT. Its protein product is CASSRGGWEARDTQYF.

J is TRBJ1-2 and V is TRBV5-6; TRBD1 matches at 9 bases. Germline V gives CDR1 SGHDT, CDR2 YYEEEE. Unmatched junction bases numbered 2, after V lost 4 bases and J lost 4 bases. There are 13 residues in the CDR3. The CDR3 DNA sequence: TGTGCCAGCAGCCCGACAGGGGGCTATGGCTACACCTTC. This gives the protein CASSPTGGYGYTF.

This clone was counted a few times. The chain is built from TRBV3-1 (or the pseudogene TRBV3-2) and TRBJ2-1; 13 bases match TRBD2. Per germline, CDR1 LGHDT and CDR2 YNNKEL (reference sequence). The CDR3 consists of 14 residues. Trimming took 4 bases from V and 10 from J; bases not matched to a gene: 4. The CDR3 DNA reads as TGTGCCAGCAGCCCCCGACTAGCGGGAGGCGAGCAGTTCTTC. Protein sequence: CASSPRLAGGEQFF.

This clone showed up just once. This rearrangement joins TRBV11-2 to TRBJ1-1, with TRBD1 identical over 7 bases. Trimming at V came to 5 bases and at J to 11 bases, leaving 20 bases not matched to a gene. Germline-derived CDR1 and CDR2 are SGHAT and FQNNGV. The CDR3 totals 16 residues. CDR3 amino acids: CASSLSPQTGPGGAFF. The CDR3 nucleotides read TGTGCCAGCAGCCTATCCCCTCAGACAGGGCCCGGCGGGGCTTTCTTT. The full variable domain, rest sourced from reference TRBV11-2 and TRBJ1-1, is EAGVAQSPRYKIIEKRQSVAFWCNPISGHATLYWYQQILGQGPKLLIQFQNNGVVDDSQLPKDRFSAERLKGVDSTLKIQPAKLEDSAVYLCASSLSPQTGPGGAFFGQGTRLTVV.

This rearrangement joins TRBV15 to TRBJ2-7, with 10 bases lining up with TRBD1. Germline CDR1 reads LNHNV; CDR2 reads YYDKDF (reference sequence). CDR3 size: 17 residues. Trimming at V came to 5 bases and at J to 4 bases, leaving 14 bases not matched to a gene. The CDR3 nucleotides are TGTGCCACCAGCCGCGCCGGCGGGACAGGGGTCCAATACGAGCAGTACTTC. Translating gives CATSRAGGTGVQYEQYF. Full variable domain (outside the CDR3, taken from reference TRBV15 and TRBJ2-7): DAMVIQNPRYQVTQFGKPVTLSCSQTLNHNVMYWYQQKSSQAPKLLFHYYDKDFNNEADTPDNFQSRRPNTSFCFLDIRSPGLGDTAMYLCATSRAGGTGVQYEQYFGPGTRLTVT.

The chain recombines TRBV6-2 or TRBV6-3 with TRBJ1-4; perhaps TRBD1 as D (5 bases). CDR3 length: 17 residues. CDR1 is MNHEY, CDR2 SVGEGT, per germline. V lost 5 bases to trimming and J lost 7 bases, with 23 bases between them. The CDR3 DNA reads TGTGCCAGCAGTAAACCGGGACTGCTCTCTGGGCGTGAAAAACTGTTTTTT. Translation: CASSKPGLLSGREKLFF.

The rearrangement uses TRBV27 and TRBJ2-7; 13 bases align to TRBD2. The germline V gene has CDR1 MNHEY and CDR2 SMNVEV (reference sequence). V was pared by 1 base and J by 4 bases, with 1 base of the junction left unmatched. The CDR3 contains 15 residues. The CDR3 bases are TGTGCCAGCAGTTTATTGACTAGCGGGGGGTACGAGCAGTACTTC. Translating gives CASSLLTSGGYEQYF.